These T cell receptor beta chains were read from a single sample in a study of blood T cell repertoires in COVID-19. The repertoire was sequenced with immunoSEQ multiplex PCR; TCRdb's copy has only in-frame clones and lacks some. The table shows approximately 200,000 clones, with almost 80% occurring only once. Sequenced sample: peripheral blood. The source of these receptors is a man in his 60s with active or convalescent COVID-19. The CDR3 runs from the conserved cysteine through the conserved F or W. Fields, in order: J gene, V gene, D gene, CDR3 DNA, CDR3 protein. The D gene is left open where the match is weak.

TRBJ1-4,TRBV11-2,TRBD1,TGTGCCAGCAGCTTTTTGGACAGGGGGCATGAAAAACTGTTTTTT,CASSFLDRGHEKLFF
TRBJ2-7,TRBV13,-,TGTGCCCCCTCCTCCGGGCTAGCGCTATACGAGCAGTACTTC,CAPSSGLALYEQYF
TRBJ2-5,TRBV24-1,-,TGTGCCACCAGTGTGGGGGGGACCCAGTACTTC,CATSVGGTQYF
TRBJ2-3,TRBV27,-,TGTGCCAGCAGTTCATACCGGGACACCTTTTCTACGCAGTATTTT,CASSSYRDTFSTQYF
TRBJ2-7,TRBV10-3,TRBD1,TGTGCCATCAGTGAGCTGACAGGGGGCGTAGAAGAGCAGTACTTC,CAISELTGGVEEQYF
TRBJ1-1,TRBV5-8,-,TGTGCCAGCAGCTTAGGAGGGCCCGGGGGTCGAGCTTTCTTT,CASSLGGPGGRAFF
TRBJ2-7,TRBV29-1,-,TGCAGCGTTGAAAATGGCGGGGAGCAGTACTTC,CSVENGGEQYF
TRBJ1-3,TRBV3-1/TRBV3-2,-,TGTGCCAGCAGCCAAGATAACTCTGGAAACACCATATATTTT,CASSQDNSGNTIYF
TRBJ2-4,TRBV18,-,TGTGCCAGCTCACCTTCCGCGAAGGGGTCTCCCAAAAACATTCAGTACTTC,CASSPSAKGSPKNIQYF
TRBJ2-6,TRBV24-1,-,TGTGCCACCAGTGACCCAATTTCTGGGGCCAACGTCCTGACTTTC,CATSDPISGANVLTF
TRBJ2-2,TRBV7-9,-,TGTGCCAGCAGCGTGTACCAGTATGGGGAGCTGTTTTTT,CASSVYQYGELFF
TRBJ2-2,TRBV5-1,TRBD2,TGCGCCAGCAGCCTACTCGCGGGAGTGTCGACCGGGGAGCTGTTTTTT,CASSLLAGVSTGELFF
TRBJ2-7,TRBV5-5,TRBD2,TGTGCCAGCAACTCAAGGGGAGGGTCATACGAGCAGTACTTC,CASNSRGGSYEQYF
TRBJ2-2,TRBV7-6,TRBD1,TGTGCCAGCAGCCTACTGGGACAGGGGGATAGCACCGGGGAGCTGTTTTTT,CASSLLGQGDSTGELFF
TRBJ1-3,TRBV6-5,TRBD1,TGTGCCAGCAGCCTAAGCCGGGACAGGGGAAACACCATATATTTT,CASSLSRDRGNTIYF